This TCR beta chain emerged from a study of T-cell memory formation after mild COVID-19. Study conclusions and caveats: That cross-reactive memory joined was suggested by some responding clones appearing in pre-infection memory.

A note on this clonotype: Its antigen is unidentified.

TCRdb independently ran MiXCR on the 5' RACE reads; one entry per CDR3 protein. The sample records some 120,000 distinct CDR3 sequences, about 18% being singletons. With 4 bases clipped from V and 3 bases from J, the junction kept 10 bases outside the gene matches. Germline lookup yields CDR1 MDHEN and CDR2 SYDVKM. CDR3 length: 16 residues. V gene TRBV28 combines with J gene TRBJ1-2; 8 bases agree with TRBD1. This TCR was recovered from a young man who had mild COVID-19 (a few samples of this study predate the infection). Cell type and time point are not known. The sample comprised PBMCs or a T cell subset sorted from them (not recorded which). This CDR3 reads CASSSGYQDRDYGYTF. The CDR3 DNA follows: TGTGCCAGCAGTTCTGGGTACCAGGACAGGGACTATGGCTACACCTTC.